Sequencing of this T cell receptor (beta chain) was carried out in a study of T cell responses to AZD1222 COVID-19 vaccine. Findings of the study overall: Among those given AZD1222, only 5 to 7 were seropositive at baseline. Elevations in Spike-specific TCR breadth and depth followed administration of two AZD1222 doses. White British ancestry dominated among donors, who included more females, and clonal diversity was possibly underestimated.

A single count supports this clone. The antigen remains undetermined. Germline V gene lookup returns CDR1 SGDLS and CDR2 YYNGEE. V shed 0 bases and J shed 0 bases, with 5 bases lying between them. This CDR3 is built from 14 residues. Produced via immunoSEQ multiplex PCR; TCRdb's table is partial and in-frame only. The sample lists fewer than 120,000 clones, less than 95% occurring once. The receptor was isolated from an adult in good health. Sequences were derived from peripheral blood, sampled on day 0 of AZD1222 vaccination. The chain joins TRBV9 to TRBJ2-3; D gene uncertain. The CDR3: CASSVDMSTDTQYF. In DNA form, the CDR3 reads TGTGCCAGCAGCGTAGATATGAGCACAGATACGCAGTATTTT.